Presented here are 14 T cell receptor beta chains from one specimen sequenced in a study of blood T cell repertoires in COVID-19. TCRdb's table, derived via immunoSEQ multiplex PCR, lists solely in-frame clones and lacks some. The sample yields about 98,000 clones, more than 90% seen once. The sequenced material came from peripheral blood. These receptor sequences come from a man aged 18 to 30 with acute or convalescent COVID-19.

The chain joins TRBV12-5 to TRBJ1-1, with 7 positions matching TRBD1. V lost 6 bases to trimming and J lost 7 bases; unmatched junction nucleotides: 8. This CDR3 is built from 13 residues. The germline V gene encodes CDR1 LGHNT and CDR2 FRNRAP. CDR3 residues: CASGFRGVVEAFF. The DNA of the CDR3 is TGTGCTAGTGGGTTCAGGGGGGTAGTTGAAGCTTTCTTT.

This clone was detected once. The CDR3 nucleotides are TGCGCCAGCAGCCATAGGACAGACTCTTCCTACGAGCAGTACTTC. Amino acid sequence: CASSHRTDSSYEQYF. The chain couples TRBV5-1 to TRBJ2-7, with D perhaps TRBD1 (6 bases). Germline lookup yields CDR1 SGHRS and CDR2 YFSETQ. The CDR3 consists of 15 residues. Trimming took 4 bases from V and 1 from J, leaving 15 bases between them.

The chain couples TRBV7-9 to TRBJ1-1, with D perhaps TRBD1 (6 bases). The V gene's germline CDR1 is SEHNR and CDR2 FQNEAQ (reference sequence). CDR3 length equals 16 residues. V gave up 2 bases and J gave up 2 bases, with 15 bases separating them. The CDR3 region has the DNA TGTGCCAGCAGCTTACGAGGACAGATAGCTAACACTGAAGCTTTCTTT. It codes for CASSLRGQIANTEAFF.

DNA for the CDR3: TGCGCCAGCAGACTAGCGGGAGGGAGGAATGAGCAGTTCTTC. This codes for CASRLAGGRNEQFF. The rearrangement links TRBV10-2 to TRBJ2-1, with 13 bases fitting TRBD2. Per the germline V gene, CDR1 is WSHSY and CDR2 is SAAADI. The CDR3 is 14 amino acids. The junction had 3 bases not matched to a gene; V was cut back by 6 bases and J by 7 bases.

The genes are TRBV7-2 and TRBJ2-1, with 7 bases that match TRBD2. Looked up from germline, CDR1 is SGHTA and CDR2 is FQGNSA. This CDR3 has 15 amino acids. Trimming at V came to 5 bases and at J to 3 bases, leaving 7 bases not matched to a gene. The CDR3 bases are TGTGCCAGCAGCCAGCTAGGCGGGAGCTACAATGAGCAGTTCTTC. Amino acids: CASSQLGGSYNEQFF.

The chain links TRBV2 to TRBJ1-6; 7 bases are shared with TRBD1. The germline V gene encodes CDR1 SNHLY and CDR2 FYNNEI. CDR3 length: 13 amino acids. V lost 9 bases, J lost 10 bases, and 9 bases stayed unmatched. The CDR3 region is CASSTGTTSPLHF. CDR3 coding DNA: TGTGCCAGTTCGACAGGGACAACCTCACCCCTCCACTTT.

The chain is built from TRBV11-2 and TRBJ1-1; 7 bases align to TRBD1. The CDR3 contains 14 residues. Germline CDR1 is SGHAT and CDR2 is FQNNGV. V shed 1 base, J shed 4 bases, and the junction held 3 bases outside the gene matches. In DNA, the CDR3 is TGTGCCAGCAGCTTAGGAGGGGGCGGCACTGAAGCTTTCTTT. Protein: CASSLGGGGTEAFF.

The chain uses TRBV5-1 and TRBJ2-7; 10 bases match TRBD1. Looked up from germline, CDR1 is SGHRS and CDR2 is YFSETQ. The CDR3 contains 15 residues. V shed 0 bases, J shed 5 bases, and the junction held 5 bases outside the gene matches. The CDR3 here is CASSLGGQGSDEQYF. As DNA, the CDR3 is TGCGCCAGCAGCTTGGGGGGACAGGGGAGCGACGAGCAGTACTTC.

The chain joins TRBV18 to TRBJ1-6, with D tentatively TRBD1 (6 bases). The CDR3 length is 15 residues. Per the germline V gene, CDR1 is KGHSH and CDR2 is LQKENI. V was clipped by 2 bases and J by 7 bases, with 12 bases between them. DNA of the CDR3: TGTGCCAGCTCACCAAAGGACAGCGTCAATTCACCCCTCCACTTT. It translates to CASSPKDSVNSPLHF.

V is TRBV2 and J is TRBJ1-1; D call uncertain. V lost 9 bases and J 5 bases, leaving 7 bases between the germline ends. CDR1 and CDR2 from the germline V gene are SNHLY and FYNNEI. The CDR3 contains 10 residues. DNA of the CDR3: TGTGCCAGTTGGCGGACTGAAGCTTTCTTT. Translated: CASWRTEAFF.

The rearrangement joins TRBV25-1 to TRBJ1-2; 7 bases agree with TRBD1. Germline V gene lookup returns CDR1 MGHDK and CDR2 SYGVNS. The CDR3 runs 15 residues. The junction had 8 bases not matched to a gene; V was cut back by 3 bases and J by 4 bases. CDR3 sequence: CASSDTTGAGYGYTF. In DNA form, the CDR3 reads TGTGCCAGCAGTGACACCACAGGGGCTGGCTATGGCTACACCTTC.

The CDR3 sequence is CASTTGVFGNTIYF. CDR3 bases: TGTGCCAGTACGACAGGGGTCTTCGGAAACACCATATATTTT. V usage is TRBV19 and J usage is TRBJ1-3; 8 nucleotides match TRBD1. V lost 7 bases to trimming and J lost 4 bases; unmatched junction nucleotides: 6. Germline CDR1 reads LNHDA; CDR2 reads SQIVND (reference sequence). The CDR3 loop spans 14 amino acids.

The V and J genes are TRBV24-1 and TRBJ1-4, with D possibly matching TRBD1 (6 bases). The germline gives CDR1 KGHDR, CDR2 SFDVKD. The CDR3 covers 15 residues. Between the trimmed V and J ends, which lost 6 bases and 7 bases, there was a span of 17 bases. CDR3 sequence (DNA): TGTGCCACCAGTTGGGGGACGGGACAAGCTGAAAAACTGTTTTTT. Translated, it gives CATSWGTGQAEKLFF.

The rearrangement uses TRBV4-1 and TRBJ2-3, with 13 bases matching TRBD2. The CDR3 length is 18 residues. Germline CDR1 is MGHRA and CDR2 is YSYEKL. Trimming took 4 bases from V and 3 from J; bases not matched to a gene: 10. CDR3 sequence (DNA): TGCGCCAGCAGCCCCAGGGGGGAGACTAGCGGGGGGACAGATACGCAGTATTTT. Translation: CASSPRGETSGGTDTQYF.